This entry describes one T cell receptor beta chain. The data were produced by immunoSEQ multiplex PCR, yet TCRdb's version contains in-frame clones alone and is incomplete. Altogether 180,000 or so clones are present, around nine tenths being singletons, with the ten largest covering 3% to 4%. The CDR3 sequence is 14 residues long. Germline CDR1 and CDR2: SEHNR and FQNEAQ (reference sequence). Between the trimmed V and J ends, which lost 5 bases and 10 bases, there was a span of 15 bases. These data originate in a study of blood T cell repertoires in COVID-19. The source of this sequence is a man between 18 and 29 years old with active or convalescent COVID-19. The specimen was peripheral blood. This rearrangement joins TRBV7-9 to TRBJ1-6; D might be TRBD1 (6 bases). The CDR3 DNA reads TGTGCCAGCAGCCCAGGAGGGGGGGAATCACCCCTCCACTTT. This sequence encodes CASSPGGGESPLHF.